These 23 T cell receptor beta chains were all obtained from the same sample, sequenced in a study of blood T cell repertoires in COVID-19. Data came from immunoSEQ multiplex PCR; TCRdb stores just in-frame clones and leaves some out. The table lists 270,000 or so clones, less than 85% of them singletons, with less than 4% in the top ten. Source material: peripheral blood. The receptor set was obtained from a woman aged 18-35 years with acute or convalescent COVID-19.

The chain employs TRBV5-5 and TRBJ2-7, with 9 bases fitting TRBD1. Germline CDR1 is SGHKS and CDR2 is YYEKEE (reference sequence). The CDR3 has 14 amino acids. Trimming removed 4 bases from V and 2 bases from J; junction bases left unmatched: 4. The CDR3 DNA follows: TGTGCCAGCAGCCCGGACAGGGGTCCCTACGAGCAGTACTTC. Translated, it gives CASSPDRGPYEQYF.

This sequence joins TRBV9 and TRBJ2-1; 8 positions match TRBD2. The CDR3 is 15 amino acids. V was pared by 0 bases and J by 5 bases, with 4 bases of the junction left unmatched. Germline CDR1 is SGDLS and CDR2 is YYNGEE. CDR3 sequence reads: CASSVGTSHHNEQFF. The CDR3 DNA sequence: TGTGCCAGCAGCGTAGGGACTAGCCACCACAATGAGCAGTTCTTC.

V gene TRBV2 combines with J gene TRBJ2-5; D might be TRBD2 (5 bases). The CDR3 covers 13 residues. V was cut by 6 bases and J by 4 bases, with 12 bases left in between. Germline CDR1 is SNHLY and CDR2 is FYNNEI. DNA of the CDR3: TGTGCCAGCAGACACGGACTGGGAGAGACCCAGTACTTC. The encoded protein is CASRHGLGETQYF.

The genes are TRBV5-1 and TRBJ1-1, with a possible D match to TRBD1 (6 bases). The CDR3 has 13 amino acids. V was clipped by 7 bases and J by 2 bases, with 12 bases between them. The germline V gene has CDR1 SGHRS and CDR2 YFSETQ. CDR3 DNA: TGCGCCAGCGCTCTCAGGGGTAACACTGAAGCTTTCTTT. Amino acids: CASALRGNTEAFF. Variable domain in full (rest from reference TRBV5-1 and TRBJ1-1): KAGVTQTPRYLIKTRGQQVTLSCSPISGHRSVSWYQQTPGQGLQFLFEYFSETQRNKGNFPGRFSGRQFSNSRSEMNVSTLELGDSALYLCASALRGNTEAFFGQGTRLTVV.

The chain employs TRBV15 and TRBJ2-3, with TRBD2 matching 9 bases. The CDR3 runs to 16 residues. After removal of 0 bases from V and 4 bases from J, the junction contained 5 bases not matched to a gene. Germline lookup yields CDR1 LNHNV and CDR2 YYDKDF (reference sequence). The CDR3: CATSRERGGRADTQYF. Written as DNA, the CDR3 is TGTGCCACCAGCAGAGAGCGGGGCGGGAGGGCAGATACGCAGTATTTT.

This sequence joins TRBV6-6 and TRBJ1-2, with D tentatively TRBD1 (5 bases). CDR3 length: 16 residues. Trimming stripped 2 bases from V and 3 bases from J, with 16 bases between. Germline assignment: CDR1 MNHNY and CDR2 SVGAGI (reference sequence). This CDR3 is CASSYSLGRVYYGYTF. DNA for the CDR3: TGTGCCAGCAGTTACAGCTTGGGCAGGGTTTACTATGGCTACACCTTC.

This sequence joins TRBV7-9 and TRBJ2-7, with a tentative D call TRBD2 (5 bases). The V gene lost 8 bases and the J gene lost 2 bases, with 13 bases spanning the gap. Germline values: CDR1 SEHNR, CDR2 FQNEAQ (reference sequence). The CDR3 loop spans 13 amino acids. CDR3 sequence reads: CASAGVGPYEQYF. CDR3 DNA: TGTGCCAGCGCCGGGGTCGGACCCTACGAGCAGTACTTC. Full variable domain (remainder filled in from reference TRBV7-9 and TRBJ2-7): DTGVSQNPRHKITKRGQNVTFRCDPISEHNRLYWYRQTLGQGPEFLTYFQNEAQLEKSRLLSDRFSAERPKGSFSTLEIQRTEQGDSAMYLCASAGVGPYEQYFGPGTRLTVT.

The CDR3 region is CASSLRVSETQYF. Written as DNA, the CDR3 is TGTGCCAGCAGCTTGAGGGTGTCCGAGACCCAGTACTTC. V is TRBV11-3 and J is TRBJ2-5; a weak D match, TRBD2 (5 bases). This CDR3 comprises 13 residues. The germline V gene encodes CDR1 SGHNT and CDR2 YENEEA. Trimming took off 3 bases at V and 5 bases at J, with 10 bases between the two ends.

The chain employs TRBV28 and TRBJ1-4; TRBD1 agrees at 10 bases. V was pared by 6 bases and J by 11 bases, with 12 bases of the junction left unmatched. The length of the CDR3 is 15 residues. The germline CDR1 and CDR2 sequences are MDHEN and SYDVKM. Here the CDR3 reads CASSLPGTGAGKLFF. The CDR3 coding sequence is TGTGCCAGCAGCCTTCCCGGGACAGGGGCTGGGAAACTGTTTTTT.

This chain's CDR3 is CASSPGQAEKLFF. In nucleotides, the CDR3 is TGTGCCAGCTCACCAGGACAGGCCGAAAAACTGTTTTTT. The V gene is TRBV18, the J gene TRBJ1-4; 7 bases agree with TRBD1. J was trimmed by 8 bases and V by 2 bases; bases with no gene match: 2. This CDR3 region has 13 residues. The germline CDR1 and CDR2 sequences are KGHSH and LQKENI. The complete variable domain, with remaining parts taken from reference TRBV18 and TRBJ1-4, reads NAGVMQNPRHLVRRRGQEARLRCSPMKGHSHVYWYRQLPEEGLKFMVYLQKENIIDESGMPKERFSAEFPKEGPSILRIQQVVRGDSAAYFCASSPGQAEKLFFGSGTQLSVL.

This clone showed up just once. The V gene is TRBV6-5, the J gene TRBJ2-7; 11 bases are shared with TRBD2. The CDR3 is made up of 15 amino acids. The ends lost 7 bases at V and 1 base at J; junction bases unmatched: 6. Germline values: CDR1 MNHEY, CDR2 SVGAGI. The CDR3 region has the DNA TGTGCCAGCACCCTTAGCGGGAGGGGATCCTACGAGCAGTACTTC. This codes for CASTLSGRGSYEQYF.

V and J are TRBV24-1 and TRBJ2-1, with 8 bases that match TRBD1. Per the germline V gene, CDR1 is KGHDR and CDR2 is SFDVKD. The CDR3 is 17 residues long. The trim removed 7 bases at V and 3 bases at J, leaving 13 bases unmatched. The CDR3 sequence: CATSVNTGTGYYNEQFF. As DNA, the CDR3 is TGTGCCACCAGCGTTAATACCGGGACAGGTTACTACAATGAGCAGTTCTTC.

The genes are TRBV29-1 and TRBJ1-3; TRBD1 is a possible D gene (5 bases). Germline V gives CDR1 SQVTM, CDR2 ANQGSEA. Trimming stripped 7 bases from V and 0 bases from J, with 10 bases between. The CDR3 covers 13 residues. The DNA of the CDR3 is TGCAGCGCCAAACAGGTCTCTGGAAACACCATATATTTT. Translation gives CSAKQVSGNTIYF.

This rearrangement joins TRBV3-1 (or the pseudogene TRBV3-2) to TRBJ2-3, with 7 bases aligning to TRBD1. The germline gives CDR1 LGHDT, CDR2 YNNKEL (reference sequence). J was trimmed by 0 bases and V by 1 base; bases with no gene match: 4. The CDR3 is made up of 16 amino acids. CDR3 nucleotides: TGTGCCAGCAGCCAAGTGAAGGGGGCGAGCACAGATACGCAGTATTTT. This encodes CASSQVKGASTDTQYF.

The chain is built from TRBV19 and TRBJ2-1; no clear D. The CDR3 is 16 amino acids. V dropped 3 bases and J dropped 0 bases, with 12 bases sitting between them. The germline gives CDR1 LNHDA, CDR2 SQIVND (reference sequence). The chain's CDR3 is CASSITFAISYNEQFF. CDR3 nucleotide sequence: TGTGCCAGTAGTATTACCTTCGCGATCTCCTACAATGAGCAGTTCTTC.

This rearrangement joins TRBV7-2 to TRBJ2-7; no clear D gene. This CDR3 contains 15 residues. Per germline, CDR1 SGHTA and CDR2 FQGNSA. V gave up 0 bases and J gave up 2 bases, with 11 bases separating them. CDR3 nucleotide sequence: TGTGCCAGCAGCTTAGCGCTAGGCAGAACCTACGAGCAGTACTTC. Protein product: CASSLALGRTYEQYF.

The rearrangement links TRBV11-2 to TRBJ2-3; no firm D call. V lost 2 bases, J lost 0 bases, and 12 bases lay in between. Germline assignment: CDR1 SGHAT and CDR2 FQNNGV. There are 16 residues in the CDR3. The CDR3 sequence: CASSLWAGTSTDTQYF. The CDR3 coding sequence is TGTGCCAGCAGCTTATGGGCAGGCACTAGCACAGATACGCAGTATTTT.

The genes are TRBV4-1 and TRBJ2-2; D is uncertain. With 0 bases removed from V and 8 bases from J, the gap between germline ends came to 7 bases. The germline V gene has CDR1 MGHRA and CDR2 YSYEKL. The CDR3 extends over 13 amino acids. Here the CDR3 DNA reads TGCGCCAGCAGCCAAGATCGGTCTGGGGAGCTGTTTTTT. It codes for CASSQDRSGELFF.

The CDR3 protein is CASSLAGNQPQHF. The CDR3 DNA reads TGTGCCAGCAGTTTAGCCGGGAATCAGCCCCAGCATTTT. V and J are TRBV28 and TRBJ1-5; D unclear. The V and J ends lost 2 bases and 4 bases respectively, with 6 bases between them. The V gene's germline CDR1 is MDHEN and CDR2 SYDVKM. The CDR3 spans 13 residues.

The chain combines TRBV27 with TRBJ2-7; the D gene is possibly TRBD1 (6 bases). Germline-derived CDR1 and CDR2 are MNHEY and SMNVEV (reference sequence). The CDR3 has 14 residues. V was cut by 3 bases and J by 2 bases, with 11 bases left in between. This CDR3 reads CASSFSRGAYEQYF. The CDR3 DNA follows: TGTGCCAGCAGTTTTAGCAGGGGAGCCTACGAGCAGTACTTC.

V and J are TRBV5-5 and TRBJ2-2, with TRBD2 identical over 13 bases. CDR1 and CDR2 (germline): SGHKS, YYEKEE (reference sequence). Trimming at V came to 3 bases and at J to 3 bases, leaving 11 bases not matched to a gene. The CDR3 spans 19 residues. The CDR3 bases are TGTGCCAGCAGCTCGGGACTAGCGGGACCATACAGTTACACCGGGGAGCTGTTTTTT. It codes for CASSSGLAGPYSYTGELFF.

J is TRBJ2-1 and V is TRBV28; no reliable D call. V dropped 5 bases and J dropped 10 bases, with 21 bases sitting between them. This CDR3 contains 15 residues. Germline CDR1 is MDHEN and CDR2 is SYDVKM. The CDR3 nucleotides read TGTGCCAGCAGTCCCCATAATCGACCTAGAGTAGAGCAGTTCTTC. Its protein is CASSPHNRPRVEQFF.

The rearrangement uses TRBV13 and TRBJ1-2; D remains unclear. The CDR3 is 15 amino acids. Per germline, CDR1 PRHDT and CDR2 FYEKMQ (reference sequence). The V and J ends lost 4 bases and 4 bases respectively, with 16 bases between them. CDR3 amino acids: CASSSRWSGTYGYTF. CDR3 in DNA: TGTGCCAGCAGCTCAAGATGGTCAGGTACCTATGGCTACACCTTC.